A single sample is the source of the 18 T cell receptor beta chains below, sequenced in a study of blood T cell repertoires in COVID-19 (dated by TCRdb to the early 2020s). The library came from the immunoSEQ multiplex PCR assay. TCRdb holds this immuneACCESS table with in-frame rearrangements only. Some clones are missing; in checked studies, unresolved V genes explain under half, and the rest has no known cause. The sample records 110,000 to 150,000 clones, roughly 83% of which are singletons. The top ten clonotypes cover roughly 5.1% of the sample. Sequencing was performed on peripheral blood. The receptor set was obtained from a woman aged 65 to 85 with COVID-19, enrolled during active disease.

The chain employs TRBV7-2 and TRBJ2-3; 9 bases are shared with TRBD1. V lost 4 bases to trimming and J lost 4 bases; unmatched junction nucleotides: 9. The CDR3 has 16 residues. Per the germline V gene, CDR1 is SGHTA and CDR2 is FQGNSA. The CDR3 coding sequence is TGTGCCAGCAGCTCGTGGGGACAGGGCAGATCAGATACGCAGTATTTT. Its translation is CASSSWGQGRSDTQYF. Complete variable domain (other parts from reference TRBV7-2 and TRBJ2-3): GAGVSQSPSNKVTEKGKDVELRCDPISGHTALYWYRQSLGQGLEFLIYFQGNSAPDKSGLPSDRFSAERTGGSVSTLTIQRTQQEDSAVYLCASSSWGQGRSDTQYFGPGTRLTVL.

This clone has a handful of counts. The chain has TRBV18 and TRBJ1-5, with TRBD1 identical over 8 bases. CDR1 KGHSH and CDR2 LQKENI come from the germline V gene. V lost 2 bases and J lost 7; bases outside the gene matches: 7. This CDR3 has 15 residues. CDR3 coding DNA: TGTGCCAGCTCACCATCTACAGGGGGTGAACAGCCCCAGCATTTT. The encoded protein is CASSPSTGGEQPQHF.

This rearrangement joins TRBV5-5 to TRBJ1-1, with D possibly being TRBD1 (5 bases). Germline V gene data show CDR1 as SGHKS and CDR2 as YYEKEE (reference sequence). The CDR3 is made up of 13 amino acids. The V and J ends lost 4 bases and 3 bases respectively, with 10 bases between them. CDR3: CASSPDSDTEAFF. The CDR3 region has the DNA TGTGCCAGCAGCCCTGACAGTGACACTGAAGCTTTCTTT. Together with reference TRBV5-5 and TRBJ1-1, the CDR3 gives the full variable domain: DAGVTQSPTHLIKTRGQQVTLRCSPISGHKSVSWYQQVLGQGPQFIFQYYEKEERGRGNFPDRFSARQFPNYSSELNVNALLLGDSALYLCASSPDSDTEAFFGQGTRLTVV.

This clone has only one observation. J is TRBJ2-7 and V is TRBV6-5, with 9 positions matching TRBD2. The CDR3 contains 15 residues. Germline trimming cut 0 bases from V and 1 base from J; bases unmatched to any gene: 1. The germline gives CDR1 MNHEY, CDR2 SVGAGI. CDR3 sequence: CASSYSAGGSYEQYF. The CDR3 nucleotides are TGTGCCAGCAGTTACTCAGCGGGGGGTTCCTACGAGCAGTACTTC.

The chain joins TRBV19 to TRBJ1-5; 7 bases match TRBD1. The ends lost 4 bases at V and 5 bases at J; junction bases unmatched: 5. Germline loops: CDR1 LNHDA, CDR2 SQIVND (reference sequence). The CDR3 runs to 14 residues. The CDR3 bases are TGTGCCAGTAGTAGCCGCAGGGGGGATCAGCCCCAGCATTTT. Encoded protein: CASSSRRGDQPQHF. Full variable domain (remainder filled in from reference TRBV19 and TRBJ1-5): DGGITQSPKYLFRKEGQNVTLSCEQNLNHDAMYWYRQDPGQGLRLIYYSQIVNDFQKGDIAEGYSVSREKKESFPLTVTSAQKNPTAFYLCASSSRRGDQPQHFGDGTRLSIL.

V gene TRBV10-1 combines with J gene TRBJ2-1, with 15 bases that match TRBD2. The CDR3 is 19 amino acids. Germline V gives CDR1 WNHNN, CDR2 SYGVQD (reference sequence). J gave up 2 bases and V 2 bases, and 7 bases lay outside the gene matches. CDR3 in amino acids: CASSEAGLAGGNAYNEQFF. The DNA of the CDR3 is TGCGCCAGCAGTGAGGCCGGACTAGCGGGGGGGAACGCCTACAATGAGCAGTTCTTC.

V gene TRBV5-1 combines with J gene TRBJ1-3; TRBD1 matches at 7 bases. CDR1 SGHRS and CDR2 YFSETQ come from the germline V gene. The trim removed 2 bases at V and 4 bases at J, leaving 3 bases unmatched. CDR3 length equals 14 residues. The CDR3 region has the DNA TGCGCCAGCAGCTTAGAACAGGGGGGAAACACCATATATTTT. The encoded protein is CASSLEQGGNTIYF.

The V call is TRBV28, the J call TRBJ1-2; TRBD1 matches at 9 bases. J gave up 7 bases and V 6 bases, and 3 bases lay outside the gene matches. This CDR3 is 12 amino acids long. Germline CDR1 MDHEN, CDR2 SYDVKM. CDR3 in amino acids: CASRQGAGGYTF. Written as DNA, the CDR3 is TGTGCCAGCAGACAGGGGGCAGGTGGCTACACCTTC.

The V and J genes are TRBV7-2 and TRBJ1-2, with D perhaps matching TRBD1 (6 bases). V was clipped by 6 bases and J by 0 bases, with 17 bases between them. Germline V gene sequence: CDR1 SGHTA, CDR2 FQGNSA. CDR3 length: 16 residues. The CDR3 here is CASSSHGQRPNYGYTF. CDR3 nucleotide sequence: TGTGCCAGCAGTTCCCACGGACAGAGACCTAACTATGGCTACACCTTC.

The V call is TRBV4-2, the J call TRBJ1-1; the D gene is possibly TRBD1 (6 bases). There are 15 residues in the CDR3. V dropped 3 bases and J dropped 4 bases, with 15 bases sitting between them. Germline assignment: CDR1 LGHNA and CDR2 YNFKEQ. The CDR3 DNA follows: TGTGCCAGCAGCCACCGCGGGGGGCTGGGCACTGAAGCTTTCTTT. It encodes CASSHRGGLGTEAFF.

This chain joins TRBV30 and TRBJ1-1; D call uncertain. The length of the CDR3 is 13 residues. V was trimmed by 5 bases and J by 5 bases, leaving 15 bases between them. In germline, CDR1 is GTSNPN, CDR2 SVGIG (reference sequence). For the CDR3, the DNA is TGTGCCTGGGGTGGCAGGCCGGGGACTGAAGCTTTCTTT. This gives the protein CAWGGRPGTEAFF. Filled out from reference TRBV30 and TRBJ1-1, the complete variable domain reads SQTIHQWPATLVQPVGSPLSLECTVEGTSNPNLYWYRQAAGRGLQLLFYSVGIGQISSEVPQNLSASRPQDRQFILSSKKLLLSDSGFYLCAWGGRPGTEAFFGQGTRLTVV.

This clone was detected only once. The chain links TRBV5-1 to TRBJ2-5, with a weak D call TRBD2 (5 bases). V lost 0 bases to trimming and J lost 5 bases, with 26 bases between them. In germline, CDR1 is SGHRS, CDR2 YFSETQ. CDR3 length equals 19 residues. CDR3 nucleotides: TGCGCCAGCAGCTTGGAAGGGAGCAGATCTCCTACTCGGTCGGAGACCCAGTACTTC. This encodes CASSLEGSRSPTRSETQYF.

This chain links TRBV18 with TRBJ1-2; D may be TRBD1 (5 bases). CDR3 length: 13 residues. CDR1 is KGHSH and CDR2 is LQKENI in the germline V gene. The V end lost 6 bases, the J end lost 4 bases, and 12 bases lay between the germline ends. This CDR3 reads CASSPGGGYGYTF. CDR3 DNA: TGTGCCAGCTCTCCGGGCGGGGGCTATGGCTACACCTTC. Supplemented by reference TRBV18 and TRBJ1-2, the full variable domain reads NAGVMQNPRHLVRRRGQEARLRCSPMKGHSHVYWYRQLPEEGLKFMVYLQKENIIDESGMPKERFSAEFPKEGPSILRIQQVVRGDSAAYFCASSPGGGYGYTFGSGTRLTVV.

The gene calls are TRBV7-9 and TRBJ1-1, with a weak D call TRBD1 (5 bases). In germline, CDR1 is SEHNR, CDR2 FQNEAQ (reference sequence). Trimming stripped 5 bases from V and 1 base from J, with 14 bases between. CDR3 length: 15 residues. The CDR3 DNA reads TGTGCCAGCAGCGCGCCCGGGACTCGGAACACTGAAGCTTTCTTT. It yields the protein CASSAPGTRNTEAFF.

The rearrangement joins TRBV19 to TRBJ1-2; 7 positions match TRBD1. This CDR3 region has 14 residues. CDR1 and CDR2 from the germline V gene are LNHDA and SQIVND (reference sequence). V shed 5 bases and J 4 bases; nucleotides not matched to a gene: 7. CDR3 nucleotide sequence: TGTGCCAGTAGTCCCGGGACAGCCTTCTATGGCTACACCTTC. Translating it yields CASSPGTAFYGYTF.

The rearrangement joins TRBV7-2 to TRBJ2-6, with TRBD1 as a possible D gene (5 bases). The CDR3 spans 17 residues. Trimming cost V 5 bases and J 2 bases, with 16 bases left between them. The V gene's germline CDR1 is SGHTA and CDR2 FQGNSA. CDR3 amino acids: CASSPPPWTPGANVLTF. DNA for the CDR3: TGTGCCAGCAGCCCTCCCCCCTGGACACCTGGGGCCAACGTCCTGACTTTC.

This chain uses TRBV3-1 (or the pseudogene TRBV3-2) with TRBJ2-2; D may be TRBD2 (6 bases). Germline CDR1 LGHDT, CDR2 YNNKEL (reference sequence). The V end lost 4 bases, the J end lost 0 bases, and 15 bases lay between the germline ends. The CDR3 has 17 residues. CDR3 in amino acids: CASSPFKGEANTGELFF. The CDR3 bases are TGTGCCAGCAGCCCCTTCAAAGGGGAGGCGAACACCGGGGAGCTGTTTTTT.

CDR3 DNA sequence: TGTGCCAGCAGCTTGGTGGGGGGGAATGAGCAGTTCTTC. Translating it yields CASSLVGGNEQFF. The chain recombines TRBV5-4 with TRBJ2-1; 7 bases map to TRBD2. This CDR3 has 13 amino acids. Per germline, CDR1 SGHNT and CDR2 YYREEE (reference sequence). With 0 bases clipped from V and 7 bases from J, the junction kept 1 base outside the gene matches. The entire variable domain, with the rest obtained from reference TRBV5-4 and TRBJ2-1, is as follows: ETGVTQSPTHLIKTRGQQVTLRCSSQSGHNTVSWYQQALGQGPQFIFQYYREEENGRGNFPPRFSGLQFPNYSSELNVNALELDDSALYLCASSLVGGNEQFFGPGTRLTVL.